What follows are 5 T cell receptor beta chains derived from one specimen sequenced in a study of blood T cell repertoires in COVID-19. Clones were sequenced by immunoSEQ multiplex PCR, and TCRdb holds only the in-frame ones, with some missing. This repertoire shows tens of thousands of clones, approximately 92% found once; its top ten account for about 9.1%. The material sequenced was peripheral blood. The receptors stem from a woman over 75 with active COVID-19.

Only a few counts were recorded for this clone. This chain connects TRBV7-9 to TRBJ2-7; D remains ambiguous. The length of the CDR3 is 14 residues. Trimming shortened V by 5 bases and J by 4 bases, and 15 bases separated the two germline ends. The germline V gene has CDR1 SEHNR and CDR2 FQNEAQ (reference sequence). CDR3 bases: TGTGCCAGCAGCCCAGAGGTAGATTTATACGAGCAGTACTTC. Its translation: CASSPEVDLYEQYF.

J is TRBJ1-2 and V is TRBV11-2, with D uncertain. Trimming cost V 2 bases and J 7 bases, with 11 bases left between them. The length of the CDR3 is 13 residues. Germline V CDR1 and CDR2: SGHAT, FQNNGV. The CDR3 is CASSLNRAGGYTF. As DNA, the CDR3 is TGTGCCAGCAGCTTAAACCGGGCGGGTGGCTACACCTTC.

The V and J genes are TRBV4-1 and TRBJ2-5; unclear D gene. The germline V gene encodes CDR1 MGHRA and CDR2 YSYEKL. The CDR3 spans 11 residues. V dropped 0 bases and J dropped 7 bases, with 3 bases sitting between them. The CDR3 loop reads CASSQDRTQYF. The CDR3 bases are TGCGCCAGCAGCCAAGACAGGACCCAGTACTTC.

The gene calls are TRBV7-2 and TRBJ2-1, with 8 positions matching TRBD2. The germline V gene has CDR1 SGHTA and CDR2 FQGNSA. CDR3 size: 17 residues. Trimming cost V 0 bases and J 4 bases; bases outside gene matches: 8. The CDR3 DNA is TGTGCCAGCAGCTTAGCGCTTCAGAGCGGGGGATACAATGAGCAGTTCTTC. Its protein is CASSLALQSGGYNEQFF.

The chain couples TRBV7-9 to TRBJ2-3; D not certain. The germline CDR1 and CDR2 sequences are SEHNR and FQNEAQ (reference sequence). The length of the CDR3 is 11 residues. V lost 5 bases, J lost 5 bases, and 5 bases lay in between. CDR3 region: CASSTGDTQYF. As DNA, the CDR3 is TGTGCCAGCAGCACCGGAGATACGCAGTATTTT. Supplemented by reference TRBV7-9 and TRBJ2-3, the full variable domain reads DTGVSQNPRHKITKRGQNVTFRCDPISEHNRLYWYRQTLGQGPEFLTYFQNEAQLEKSRLLSDRFSAERPKGSFSTLEIQRTEQGDSAMYLCASSTGDTQYFGPGTRLTVL.